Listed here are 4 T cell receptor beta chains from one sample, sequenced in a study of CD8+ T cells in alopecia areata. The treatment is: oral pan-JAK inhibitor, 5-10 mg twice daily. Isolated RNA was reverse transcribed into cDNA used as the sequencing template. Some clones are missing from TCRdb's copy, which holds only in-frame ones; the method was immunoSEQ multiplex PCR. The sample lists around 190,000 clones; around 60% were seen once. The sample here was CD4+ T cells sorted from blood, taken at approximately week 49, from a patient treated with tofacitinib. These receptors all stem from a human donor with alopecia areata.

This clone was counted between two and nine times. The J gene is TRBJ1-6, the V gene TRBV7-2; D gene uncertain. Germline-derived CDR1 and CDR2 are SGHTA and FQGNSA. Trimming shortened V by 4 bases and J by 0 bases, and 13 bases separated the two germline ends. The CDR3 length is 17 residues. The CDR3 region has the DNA TGTGCCAGCAGCTCTTCGACATCTAGCTCCTATAATTCACCCCTCCACTTT. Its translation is CASSSSTSSSYNSPLHF.

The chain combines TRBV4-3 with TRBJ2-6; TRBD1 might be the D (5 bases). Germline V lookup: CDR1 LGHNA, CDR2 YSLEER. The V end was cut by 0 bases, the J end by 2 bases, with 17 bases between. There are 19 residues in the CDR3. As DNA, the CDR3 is TGCGCCAGCAGCCAAGATCTGGGGCAGGGTTACGCTGGGGCCAACGTCCTGACTTTC. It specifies CASSQDLGQGYAGANVLTF.

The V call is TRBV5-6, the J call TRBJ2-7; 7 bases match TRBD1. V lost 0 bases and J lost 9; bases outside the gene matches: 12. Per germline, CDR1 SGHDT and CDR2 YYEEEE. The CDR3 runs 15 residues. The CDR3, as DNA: TGTGCCAGCAGCTTGGAAACCGACGGGACAGCGTGGCAGTACTTC. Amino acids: CASSLETDGTAWQYF.

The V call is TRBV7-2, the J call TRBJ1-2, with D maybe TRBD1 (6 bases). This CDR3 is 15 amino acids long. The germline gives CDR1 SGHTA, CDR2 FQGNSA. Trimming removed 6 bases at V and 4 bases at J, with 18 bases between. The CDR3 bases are TGTGCCAGCAGTCTCGGGGCGGACAGACCCTATGGCTACACCTTC. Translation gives CASSLGADRPYGYTF.